A single sample gave rise to the 18 T cell receptor beta chains below, sequenced in a study of blood T cell repertoires in COVID-19. TCRdb keeps only in-frame clones here, not all; method: immunoSEQ multiplex PCR. The sample contains around 220,000 clones, 86% of which appear only once. The sample comprised peripheral blood. These receptors came from a woman aged 45 to 65 with COVID-19, enrolled during active disease.

This clone has just one count. This chain links TRBV20-1 with TRBJ1-2; no reliable D call. This CDR3 is built from 14 residues. CDR1 is DFQATT, CDR2 SNEGSKA, per germline (reference sequence). V lost 3 bases and J lost 5, with 16 bases in between. As DNA, the CDR3 is TGCAGTGCTAGTGCTACAGTCTCAATTTATGGCTACACCTTC. Amino acid sequence: CSASATVSIYGYTF.

V is TRBV27 and J is TRBJ2-7; tentatively, D is TRBD1 (6 bases). This CDR3 is built from 15 residues. V dropped 7 bases and J dropped 0 bases, with 16 bases sitting between them. CDR1 is MNHEY and CDR2 is SMNVEV in the germline V gene (reference sequence). The CDR3 loop reads CASTSQGPSSYEQYF. Here the CDR3 DNA reads TGTGCCAGCACCTCCCAGGGGCCGAGCTCCTACGAGCAGTACTTC.

The rearrangement links TRBV5-1 to TRBJ1-4; perhaps TRBD1 as D (6 bases). Germline-derived CDR1 and CDR2 are SGHRS and YFSETQ. The germline V and J ends were trimmed by 2 bases and 3 bases, with 20 bases remaining between them. The CDR3 runs to 18 residues. The chain's CDR3 is CASSFGNRERGANEKLFF. DNA of the CDR3: TGCGCCAGCAGCTTTGGGAACAGGGAGAGAGGTGCTAATGAAAAACTGTTTTTT. The full variable domain, rest sourced from reference TRBV5-1 and TRBJ1-4, is KAGVTQTPRYLIKTRGQQVTLSCSPISGHRSVSWYQQTPGQGLQFLFEYFSETQRNKGNFPGRFSGRQFSNSRSEMNVSTLELGDSALYLCASSFGNRERGANEKLFFGSGTQLSVL.

V is TRBV24-1 and J is TRBJ2-4; possibly TRBD2 for D (6 bases). Germline-derived CDR1 and CDR2 are KGHDR and SFDVKD. The CDR3 has 16 residues. V was pared by 2 bases and J by 8 bases, with 18 bases between. The CDR3 is CATSDYPGVGPDIQYF. The CDR3 nucleotides are TGTGCCACCAGTGATTATCCGGGGGTCGGGCCGGACATTCAGTACTTC.

This clone was seen a few times. The rearrangement uses TRBV5-1 and TRBJ1-2, with D uncertain. With 4 bases removed from V and 8 bases from J, the gap between germline ends came to 21 bases. Germline CDR1 SGHRS, CDR2 YFSETQ. The CDR3 runs 15 residues. Here the CDR3 reads CASSPSGGPFTGYTF. In DNA, the CDR3 is TGCGCCAGCAGCCCAAGCGGAGGACCATTCACGGGCTACACCTTC.

The V gene is TRBV6-5, the J gene TRBJ1-1, with D maybe TRBD1 (6 bases). There are 14 residues in the CDR3. Germline V gives CDR1 MNHEY, CDR2 SVGAGI. Deletions cut 7 bases from V and 1 base from J, with 13 bases between. The CDR3 nucleotides read TGTGCCAGCAATTTTGGGGGGGCGAACACTGAAGCTTTCTTT. Encoded protein: CASNFGGANTEAFF.

The chain combines TRBV6-1 with TRBJ2-7, with 9 bases matching TRBD1. The CDR3 has 16 residues. V lost 0 bases to trimming and J lost 4 bases; unmatched junction nucleotides: 7. Germline CDR1 MNHNS, CDR2 SASEGT. In DNA, the CDR3 is TGTGCCAGCAGTGAAGCGGAGCCGGGACAGGGATACGAGCAGTACTTC. Its translation: CASSEAEPGQGYEQYF.

This clone was seen a few times. The V call is TRBV5-6, the J call TRBJ2-7, with 9 bases fitting TRBD1. The CDR3 consists of 17 residues. Germline V gene data show CDR1 as SGHDT and CDR2 as YYEEEE. J was trimmed by 0 bases and V by 3 bases; bases with no gene match: 10. The CDR3 loop reads CASSWGPGQGSSYEQYF. The CDR3 bases are TGTGCCAGCAGCTGGGGCCCCGGACAGGGGAGCTCCTACGAGCAGTACTTC.

At least ten counts were recorded for this clone. V and J are TRBV2 and TRBJ1-2; 7 nucleotides match TRBD1. Per germline, CDR1 SNHLY and CDR2 FYNNEI. The CDR3 extends over 13 amino acids. Trimming took 6 bases from V and 6 from J; bases not matched to a gene: 7. The CDR3 reads CASSLQGRNGYTF. CDR3 bases: TGTGCCAGCAGCTTACAGGGGCGAAATGGCTACACCTTC.

This clone was found a few times. The chain employs TRBV3-1 (or the pseudogene TRBV3-2) and TRBJ2-4, with 12 bases fitting TRBD2. The CDR3 runs to 18 residues. V shed 5 bases, J shed 0 bases, and the junction held 8 bases outside the gene matches. Per the germline V gene, CDR1 is LGHDT and CDR2 is YNNKEL (reference sequence). The CDR3 spells CASSARTSGDLAKNIQYF. The CDR3, as DNA: TGTGCCAGCAGCGCCCGGACTAGCGGGGATCTAGCCAAAAACATTCAGTACTTC.

The chain uses TRBV21-1 and TRBJ1-1. TRBV21-1 is an annotated pseudogene. There are 15 residues in the CDR3. In nucleotides, the CDR3 is TGTGCCAGCAGCAAAGGGGAGGGGACGAACACTGAAGCTTTCTTT. It encodes CASSKGEGTNTEAFF.

This chain joins TRBV10-3 and TRBJ2-5, with 9 bases lining up with TRBD1. CDR3 length: 15 residues. Trimming removed 8 bases from V and 4 bases from J; junction bases left unmatched: 11. The germline V gene has CDR1 ENHRY and CDR2 SYGVKD. CDR3 in DNA: TGTGCCATCGGACAGGGGAAGGGTAGGGGAGAGACCCAGTACTTC. Translation gives CAIGQGKGRGETQYF.

J is TRBJ2-1 and V is TRBV19; D may be TRBD1 (6 bases). CDR3 length equals 15 residues. With 5 bases removed from V and 7 bases from J, the gap between germline ends came to 18 bases. Germline V gene data show CDR1 as LNHDA and CDR2 as SQIVND (reference sequence). The CDR3 DNA reads TGTGCCAGTAGTGCCGTCCGGACAGCCGGGAATGAGCAGTTCTTC. Translating gives CASSAVRTAGNEQFF.

This rearrangement joins TRBV11-3 to TRBJ2-1, with 10 bases fitting TRBD2. The ends lost 2 bases at V and 7 bases at J; junction bases unmatched: 5. CDR1 SGHNT and CDR2 YENEEA come from the germline V gene. The CDR3 sequence is 15 residues long. CDR3 residues: CASSLSGGGWNEQFF. As DNA, the CDR3 is TGTGCCAGCAGCTTAAGCGGGGGGGGTTGGAATGAGCAGTTCTTC.

CDR3 loop: CASSFTPQTVRYGYTF. The CDR3 DNA reads TGCGCCAGCAGCTTCACTCCCCAGACAGTGCGTTATGGCTACACCTTC. This chain links TRBV5-1 with TRBJ1-2, with a tentative D call TRBD1 (5 bases). The CDR3 loop spans 16 amino acids. The germline V gene has CDR1 SGHRS and CDR2 YFSETQ. Trimming stripped 2 bases from V and 5 bases from J, with 19 bases between.

The chain links TRBV7-3 to TRBJ2-2; 14 bases fit TRBD2. Germline lookup yields CDR1 SGHTA and CDR2 FQGTGA. V was clipped by 5 bases and J by 1 base; unmatched bases: 15. The CDR3 sequence is 21 residues long. The CDR3 DNA sequence: TGTGCCAGCAGCCCCCCCTACCCCGGACTAGCGGGGGGCCGGAACACCGGGGAGCTGTTTTTT. Residues: CASSPPYPGLAGGRNTGELFF.

The chain combines TRBV4-1 with TRBJ1-5; TRBD1 is a possible D gene (6 bases). CDR1 is MGHRA and CDR2 is YSYEKL in the germline V gene. This CDR3 region has 15 residues. The V end was cut by 0 bases, the J end by 7 bases, with 13 bases between. The CDR3 loop reads CASSQDTGLAQPQHF. The CDR3 coding sequence is TGCGCCAGCAGCCAAGATACAGGGTTGGCGCAGCCCCAGCATTTT.

The rearrangement joins TRBV28 to TRBJ1-3; 8 bases agree with TRBD1. The trim removed 6 bases at V and 4 bases at J, leaving 11 bases unmatched. This CDR3 region has 16 residues. Looked up from germline, CDR1 is MDHEN and CDR2 is SYDVKM. CDR3 nucleotide sequence: TGTGCCAGCAGAAAATCAGGGGGCGCGGGAGGAAACACCATATATTTT. It yields the protein CASRKSGGAGGNTIYF. Together with reference TRBV28 and TRBJ1-3, the CDR3 gives the full variable domain: DVKVTQSSRYLVKRTGEKVFLECVQDMDHENMFWYRQDPGLGLRLIYFSYDVKMKEKGDIPEGYSVSREKKERFSLILESASTNQTSMYLCASRKSGGAGGNTIYFGEGSWLTVV.